This TCR beta chain was sequenced in a study of Tregs in tolerant kidney transplant recipients. Clones were sequenced by immunoSEQ multiplex PCR, and TCRdb holds only the in-frame ones, with some missing. Its table lists tens of thousands of clones. In regard to this clone: The read terminates 3 residues ahead of where the CDR3 ends, so the germline J gene completes it.

V lost 4 bases, J lost 5 bases, and 5 bases stayed unmatched. The CDR3 covers 14 residues. The germline CDR1 and CDR2 sequences are SGHRS and YFSETQ. This TCR came from a human donor who received a combined kidney and bone marrow transplant. This chain connects TRBV5-1 to TRBJ2-1; 8 positions match TRBD1. The input for sequencing was CD4+ T cells from blood, taken before the transplant. CDR3 residues: CASSQDREDNEQFF. Incomplete CDR3 DNA: TGCGCCAGCAGCCAGGACAGGGAGGACAATGAG.